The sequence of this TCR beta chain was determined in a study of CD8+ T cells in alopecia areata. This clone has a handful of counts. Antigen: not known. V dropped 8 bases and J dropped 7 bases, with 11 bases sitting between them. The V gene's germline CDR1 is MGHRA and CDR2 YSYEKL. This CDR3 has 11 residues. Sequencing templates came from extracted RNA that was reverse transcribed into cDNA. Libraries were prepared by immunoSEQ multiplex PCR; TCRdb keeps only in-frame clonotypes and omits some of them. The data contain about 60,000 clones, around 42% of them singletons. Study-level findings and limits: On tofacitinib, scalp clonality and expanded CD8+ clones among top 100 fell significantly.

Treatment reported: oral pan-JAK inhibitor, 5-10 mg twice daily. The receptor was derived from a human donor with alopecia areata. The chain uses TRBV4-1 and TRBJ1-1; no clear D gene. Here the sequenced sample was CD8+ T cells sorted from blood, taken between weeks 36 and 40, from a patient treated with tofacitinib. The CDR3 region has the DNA TGCGCCAGCCGCGGACCGCTTGAAGCTTTCTTT. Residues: CASRGPLEAFF.